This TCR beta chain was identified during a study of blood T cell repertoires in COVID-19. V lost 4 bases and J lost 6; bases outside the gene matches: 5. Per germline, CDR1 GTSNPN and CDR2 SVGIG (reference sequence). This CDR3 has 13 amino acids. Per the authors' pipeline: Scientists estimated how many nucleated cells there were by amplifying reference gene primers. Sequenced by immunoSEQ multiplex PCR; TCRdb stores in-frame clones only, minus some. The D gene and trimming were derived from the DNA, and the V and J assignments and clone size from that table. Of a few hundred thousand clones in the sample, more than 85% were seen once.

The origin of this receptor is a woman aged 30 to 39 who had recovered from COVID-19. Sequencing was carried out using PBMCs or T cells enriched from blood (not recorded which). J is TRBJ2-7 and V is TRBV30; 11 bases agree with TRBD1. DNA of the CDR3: TGTGCCTGGATGGGACAGGGGGTTGGCGAGCAGTACTTC. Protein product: CAWMGQGVGEQYF. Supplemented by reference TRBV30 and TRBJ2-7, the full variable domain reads SQTIHQWPATLVQPVGSPLSLECTVEGTSNPNLYWYRQAAGRGLQLLFYSVGIGQISSEVPQNLSASRPQDRQFILSSKKLLLSDSGFYLCAWMGQGVGEQYFGPGTRLTVT.